The 2 T cell receptor beta chains listed next were all sequenced from one sample in a study of human T cells and chemical hapten exposure. Time point reported: pre-sensitization, week 0. This sample's treatment: therapeutic diphenylcyclopropenone sensitization with weekly scalp DPC. From the RACE reads, TCRdb called clonotypes with MiXCR, one entry per CDR3 protein. Of some 360,000 distinct CDR3 sequences listed, 4.5% to 6% were seen once; the top ten hold about 2.5%. Sequences were derived from whole blood, sampled in connection with sensitization to the hapten diphenylcyclopropenone (DPC). These receptors were collected from a woman aged 50 to 65 with alopecia areata. Some clones in this sample may be carry-over from other donors' samples.

The chain couples TRBV27 to TRBJ2-7; no reliable D call. Deletions cut 6 bases from V and 7 bases from J, with 16 bases between. The CDR3 has 13 residues. The germline V gene has CDR1 MNHEY and CDR2 SMNVEV (reference sequence). The CDR3 sequence is CASSPGPVNEQYF. The CDR3 DNA follows: TGTGCCAGCAGCCCAGGCCCGGTCAATGAGCAGTACTTC.

The CDR3 DNA is TGTGCCAGCAGCTTAGCCGGGGGCCGGGGCTACACCTTC. Translating it yields CASSLAGGRGYTF. V is TRBV7-9 and J is TRBJ1-2; tentatively, D is TRBD1 (6 bases). The CDR3 runs 13 residues. Trimming stripped 0 bases from V and 8 bases from J, with 10 bases between. Germline CDR1 is SEHNR and CDR2 is FQNEAQ (reference sequence).